Shown below are 13 T cell receptor beta chains from a single sample sequenced in a study of PD-1 blockade in classical Hodgkin lymphoma. Exposure to brentuximab vedotin varied, and each patient had relapsed following autologous stem cell transplantation. The data were produced by immunoSEQ multiplex PCR, yet TCRdb's version contains in-frame clones alone and is incomplete. The repertoire holds approximately 17,000 clones, with around 75% as singletons. The sequences come from peripheral blood mononuclear cells (PBMCs), collected at baseline. The receptors were sampled from a human donor with classical Hodgkin lymphoma.

The chain is built from TRBV6-5 and TRBJ1-6; D remains ambiguous. Germline-derived CDR1 and CDR2 are MNHEY and SVGAGI. V lost 4 bases and J lost 10, with 8 bases in between. The CDR3 loop spans 12 amino acids. CDR3 nucleotides: TGTGCCAGCAGTTCCCCGGGCTCACCCCTCCACTTT. Translation gives CASSSPGSPLHF.

The chain employs TRBV19 and TRBJ1-3; D unclear. The V and J ends lost 4 bases and 0 bases respectively, with 25 bases between them. Germline V gene data show CDR1 as LNHDA and CDR2 as SQIVND (reference sequence). The CDR3 contains 20 residues. The CDR3 nucleotides read TGTGCCAGTAGTAGAAGGGTGCCTGATTCCGGCAGGCACTCTGGAAACACCATATATTTT. It encodes CASSRRVPDSGRHSGNTIYF.

The chain links TRBV5-6 to TRBJ1-5; perhaps TRBD1 as D (5 bases). The CDR3 consists of 15 residues. Per germline, CDR1 SGHDT and CDR2 YYEEEE. Trimming pared 3 bases from V and 0 bases from J, leaving 10 bases between. CDR3 sequence (DNA): TGTGCCAGCAGCTCCGGGACCTATAGCAATCAGCCCCAGCATTTT. Amino acid sequence: CASSSGTYSNQPQHF.

The V gene is TRBV4-1, the J gene TRBJ1-4; 7 positions match TRBD1. The CDR3 runs 16 residues. V shed 0 bases and J 4 bases; nucleotides not matched to a gene: 5. Germline V gene data show CDR1 as MGHRA and CDR2 as YSYEKL. CDR3 sequence (DNA): TGCGCCAGCAGCCAAGACTGGGACAGACATAATGAAAAACTGTTTTTT. Residues: CASSQDWDRHNEKLFF.

This clone was detected only a few times. V and J are TRBV30 and TRBJ1-1; 7 bases are a match to TRBD1. Germline V gene lookup returns CDR1 GTSNPN and CDR2 SVGIG (reference sequence). The CDR3 loop spans 11 amino acids. V gave up 7 bases and J gave up 6 bases; unmatched junction bases: 5. The CDR3: CAYRGYSEAFF. The CDR3 nucleotides are TGTGCCTACAGGGGTTACTCTGAAGCTTTCTTT. Filled out from reference TRBV30 and TRBJ1-1, the complete variable domain reads SQTIHQWPATLVQPVGSPLSLECTVEGTSNPNLYWYRQAAGRGLQLLFYSVGIGQISSEVPQNLSASRPQDRQFILSSKKLLLSDSGFYLCAYRGYSEAFFGQGTRLTVV.

This clone is categorized as medium-sized. This chain links TRBV4-2 with TRBJ2-7, with TRBD2 matching 10 bases. Losses at the gene ends were 4 bases for V and 5 bases for J; bases not matched to a gene: 5. This CDR3 region has 14 residues. Germline assignment: CDR1 LGHNA and CDR2 YNFKEQ. CDR3 amino acids: CASSPAGGRDEQYF. DNA of the CDR3: TGTGCCAGCAGCCCAGCGGGGGGGCGGGACGAGCAGTACTTC.

This chain joins TRBV5-5 and TRBJ1-4; D not resolved. From germline, CDR1 is SGHKS and CDR2 YYEKEE (reference sequence). CDR3 length: 15 residues. The V end was cut by 1 base, the J end by 6 bases, with 13 bases between. CDR3 amino acids: CASSLTWADDEKLFF. The CDR3 region has the DNA TGTGCCAGCAGCTTGACTTGGGCAGATGATGAAAAACTGTTTTTT.

The rearrangement links TRBV5-5 to TRBJ1-6, with D unclear. Germline V gives CDR1 SGHKS, CDR2 YYEKEE (reference sequence). V was pared by 1 base and J by 7 bases, with 9 bases between. The CDR3 contains 14 residues. In DNA, the CDR3 is TGTGCCAGCAGCTTGAAGAGAGGGAATTCACCCCTCCACTTT. Its translation: CASSLKRGNSPLHF.

This clone was recorded only once. The chain couples TRBV30 to TRBJ1-3, with D possibly matching TRBD1 (5 bases). The CDR3 totals 18 residues. Germline V gives CDR1 GTSNPN, CDR2 SVGIG (reference sequence). V was trimmed by 2 bases and J by 8 bases, leaving 28 bases between them. The CDR3 sequence: CAWSPNPPWGSGRDTIYF. As DNA, the CDR3 is TGTGCCTGGAGTCCGAACCCCCCCTGGGGGTCAGGCCGAGACACCATATATTTT.

Concerning this clone: This specimen includes other DNA sequences encoding the same CDR3. The chain carries TRBV19 and TRBJ1-2; D unclear. Trimming left V 3 bases short and J 5 bases short, with 7 bases between. The V gene's germline CDR1 is LNHDA and CDR2 SQIVND (reference sequence). This CDR3 is built from 12 residues. The CDR3 coding sequence is TGTGCCAGTAGTATCAGTGTATATGGCTACACCTTC. Amino acid sequence: CASSISVYGYTF. Drawing the rest from reference TRBV19 and TRBJ1-2, the complete variable domain is DGGITQSPKYLFRKEGQNVTLSCEQNLNHDAMYWYRQDPGQGLRLIYYSQIVNDFQKGDIAEGYSVSREKKESFPLTVTSAQKNPTAFYLCASSISVYGYTFGSGTRLTVV.

In its sample, this clone was seen a few times. The chain recombines TRBV6-1 with TRBJ2-1; 10 bases match TRBD1. The germline CDR1 and CDR2 sequences are MNHNS and SASEGT. V gave up 5 bases and J gave up 9 bases; unmatched junction bases: 4. The length of the CDR3 is 13 residues. CDR3 coding DNA: TGTGCCAGCAGTCGGGACAGGGGACGTGAGCAGTTCTTC. This gives the protein CASSRDRGREQFF.

A few counts support this clone. The chain is built from TRBV18 and TRBJ2-5; 9 nucleotides match TRBD1. This CDR3 comprises 16 residues. J gave up 5 bases and V 6 bases, and 13 bases lay outside the gene matches. Germline CDR1 KGHSH, CDR2 LQKENI. This CDR3 reads CASSRTGVISRETQYF. For the CDR3, the DNA is TGTGCCAGCTCGCGGACAGGGGTTATTTCGAGGGAGACCCAGTACTTC.

This clone was counted a few times. This sequence joins TRBV6-1 and TRBJ1-5; D remains ambiguous. V lost 10 bases, J lost 3 bases, and 13 bases lay in between. The length of the CDR3 is 13 residues. The germline V gene has CDR1 MNHNS and CDR2 SASEGT. CDR3 loop: CATVAGNNQPQHF. As DNA, the CDR3 is TGTGCCACCGTGGCGGGTAACAATCAGCCCCAGCATTTT.